This T cell receptor beta chain was recorded in a study of blood T cell repertoires in COVID-19. Study context: Some COVID-19 samples were acute and others convalescent; all came from the United States, Italy and Spain.

Authors' analysis steps: Scientists estimated how many nucleated cells there were by amplifying reference gene primers. Clones were sequenced by immunoSEQ multiplex PCR, and TCRdb holds only the in-frame ones, with some missing. V and J calls plus clone size are reproduced from that table; the DNA served to infer D and trimming. The sample yields around 150,000 clones, 75% to 90% seen once. Trimming cost V 5 bases and J 8 bases; bases outside gene matches: 8. CDR3 size: 13 residues. Per germline, CDR1 SEHNR and CDR2 FQNEAQ (reference sequence). This clonotype was sampled from a man between 65 and 79 years old who had been exposed to COVID-19. Sequences were obtained from PBMCs or T cells enriched from blood (not recorded which). V usage is TRBV7-9 and J usage is TRBJ1-2, with 7 nucleotides matching TRBD1. Written as DNA, the CDR3 is TGTGCCAGCAGCGCAGACGGGACAGAGGGCTACACCTTC. Amino acid sequence: CASSADGTEGYTF.